The TCR beta chain under discussion was sequenced for a study of control samples from healthy donors and cancer patients. Method: immunoSEQ multiplex PCR; TCRdb's copy keeps in-frame clones and lacks some. The table lists tens of thousands of clones, approximately 79% of them singletons. V dropped 6 bases and J dropped 7 bases, with 26 bases sitting between them. The V gene's germline CDR1 is SGHNT and CDR2 YYREEE (reference sequence). The CDR3 runs to 16 residues. The sequence was collected from a man in his 60s with head and neck cancer. This chain links TRBV5-4 with TRBJ2-7, with D perhaps assigned TRBD1 or TRBD2 (6 bases each). The sample comprised PBMCs. The CDR3 DNA reads as TGTGCCAGCACCTTCGGAGGGGCGGGCGGAAGGGGGGAGCAGTACTTC. It specifies CASTFGGAGGRGEQYF.